This T cell receptor beta chain was identified in a study of technical replicates of blood from a handful of donors. This CDR3 has 13 residues. Trimming took off 3 bases at V and 3 bases at J, with 9 bases between the two ends. CDR1 is SNHLY and CDR2 is FYNNEI in the germline V gene. Using immunoSEQ multiplex PCR, the repertoire was profiled, and TCRdb retains in-frame clones only, with some absent. The sample has 85,000 to 100,000 clones; roughly 96% are singletons. Material: T cells isolated from PBMCs. This TCR was recovered from a human donor in good health. The gene calls are TRBV2 and TRBJ2-7, with D maybe TRBD2 (6 bases). CDR3 loop: CASSEMGGYEQYF. CDR3 DNA sequence: TGTGCCAGCAGTGAGATGGGGGGCTACGAGCAGTACTTC. The variable domain in full, with the rest retrieved from reference TRBV2 and TRBJ2-7, is EPEVTQTPSHQVTQMGQEVILRCVPISNHLYFYWYRQILGQKVEFLVSFYNNEISEKSEIFDDQFSVERPDGSNFTLKIRSTKLEDSAMYFCASSEMGGYEQYFGPGTRLTVT.